This passage covers 2 T cell receptor beta chains from one sample sequenced in a study of blood T cells in healthy people across ages (dated by TCRdb to 2013 to 2016). Library preparation used 5' RACE. Instrument on record: Illumina HiSeq 2500. A second roughly 6 to 12 cycle PCR used a sample-barcoded 5' primer and a J-beta primer mix. TCRdb trimmed public reads at Q25 via fastp, called clones via MiXCR and kept in-frame beta chains. Rows are combined by CDR3 protein, so each entry shows the most common genes and DNA. The sample has over 450,000 distinct CDR3 sequences on record, 24% of them singletons. Under 9% of the sample is held by the ten biggest clonotypes. These data were also filed under a second study, of T cells of mothers and their children.

Sequencing was carried out using blood. The receptors were sampled from a boy aged 5-17 years in good health.

Only a few counts were recorded for this clonotype. The chain couples TRBV7-9 to TRBJ2-1; D is undetermined. The V end was cut by 10 bases, the J end by 0 bases, with 10 bases between. Germline assignment: CDR1 SEHNR and CDR2 FQNEAQ (reference sequence). This CDR3 has 13 residues. The CDR3 region has the DNA TGTGCCACATTGTATCGCTCCTACAATGAGCAGTTCTTC. The encoded protein is CATLYRSYNEQFF.

A few counts support this clonotype. The genes are TRBV30 and TRBJ2-5; possibly TRBD2 for D (7 bases). The better agreement between TRBJ2-7 and the DNA end casts doubt on the J call. The CDR3 totals 16 residues. The germline V gene encodes CDR1 GTSNPN and CDR2 SVGIG (reference sequence). The CDR3 loop reads CAWSRRGAISSYEQYF. Written as DNA, the CDR3 is TGTGCCTGGAGTCGCCGGGGGGCGATTAGCTCCTACGAGCAGTACTTC.